These 15 T cell receptor beta chains were all obtained from the same sample, sequenced in a study of blood T cell repertoires in COVID-19. Produced via immunoSEQ multiplex PCR; TCRdb's table is partial and in-frame only. The profile shows fewer than 250,000 clones, about 88% of them singletons. The sequencing input was peripheral blood. The receptors shown here come from a man aged 25 to 40 with acute or convalescent COVID-19.

The chain combines TRBV5-4 with TRBJ1-2, with unresolved D. V lost 1 base and J 5 bases, leaving 15 bases between the germline ends. CDR1 SGHNT and CDR2 YYREEE come from the germline V gene (reference sequence). The CDR3 has 15 residues. CDR3 amino acids: CASSLYTGSSYGYTF. CDR3 DNA sequence: TGTGCCAGCAGCTTGTATACCGGGAGCTCTTATGGCTACACCTTC.

The chain uses TRBV13 and TRBJ2-1; a possible D gene is TRBD2 (6 bases). CDR1 PRHDT and CDR2 FYEKMQ come from the germline V gene (reference sequence). V lost 5 bases and J 10 bases, leaving 15 bases between the germline ends. The CDR3 is 13 amino acids. The CDR3 loop is CASSPRLVGEQFF. The CDR3, as DNA: TGTGCCAGCAGCCCTCGACTAGTGGGAGAGCAGTTCTTC.

V is TRBV6-5 and J is TRBJ1-2, with D possibly being TRBD1 (5 bases). From germline, CDR1 is MNHEY and CDR2 SVGAGI. V was clipped by 4 bases and J by 4 bases, with 10 bases between them. This CDR3 contains 13 residues. Written as DNA, the CDR3 is TGTGCCAGCAGTTCAGGGCGGTCCTATGGCTACACCTTC. It is translated as CASSSGRSYGYTF.

The chain joins TRBV18 to TRBJ2-1, with TRBD1 matching over 9 bases. V shed 2 bases, J shed 5 bases, and the junction held 7 bases outside the gene matches. The CDR3 has 16 amino acids. The germline V gene encodes CDR1 KGHSH and CDR2 LQKENI. This CDR3 reads CASSPNGQGNNNEQFF. The CDR3 DNA reads TGTGCCAGCTCACCAAATGGACAGGGGAACAACAATGAGCAGTTCTTC.

The chain couples TRBV30 to TRBJ2-1, with TRBD2 matching over 14 bases. The germline gives CDR1 GTSNPN, CDR2 SVGIG (reference sequence). V was clipped by 4 bases and J by 10 bases; unmatched bases: 6. The CDR3 consists of 14 residues. The CDR3 reads CAWTPGLAGVEQFF. The CDR3 nucleotides are TGTGCCTGGACTCCGGGACTAGCGGGAGTGGAGCAGTTCTTC.

The chain links TRBV5-1 to TRBJ1-2; 11 bases fit TRBD1. Germline assignment: CDR1 SGHRS and CDR2 YFSETQ. Unmatched junction bases numbered 4, after V lost 3 bases and J lost 6 bases. The CDR3 loop spans 14 amino acids. In DNA, the CDR3 is TGCGCCAGCAGCTACGGGACAGGGGGGAATGGCTACACCTTC. Translated, it gives CASSYGTGGNGYTF.

The chain carries TRBV5-1 and TRBJ2-1, with 13 bases identical to TRBD2. Germline V gene sequence: CDR1 SGHRS, CDR2 YFSETQ. After removal of 3 bases from V and 5 bases from J, the junction contained 2 bases not matched to a gene. The CDR3 has 15 amino acids. This CDR3 reads CASSSGLAGDNEQFF. CDR3 coding DNA: TGCGCCAGCAGCTCCGGACTAGCGGGAGACAATGAGCAGTTCTTC.

This chain uses TRBV5-6 with TRBJ2-5; 9 bases align to TRBD2. V trimming: 5 bases; J trimming: 5 bases; junction bases outside the gene matches: 13. The CDR3 has 16 residues. Germline CDR1 SGHDT, CDR2 YYEEEE. CDR3 amino acids: CASSTGGREREETQYF. The CDR3 DNA follows: TGTGCCAGCAGTACAGGCGGGAGGGAACGGGAGGAGACCCAGTACTTC.

V is TRBV18 and J is TRBJ1-6, with D unclear. From germline, CDR1 is KGHSH and CDR2 LQKENI. Trimming cost V 5 bases and J 5 bases, with 13 bases left between them. The CDR3 has 15 amino acids. CDR3 DNA: TGTGCCAGCTCATCGGCGACAAGAGATAATTCACCCCTCCACTTT. Its protein product is CASSSATRDNSPLHF.

This chain connects TRBV15 to TRBJ2-2; 8 bases match TRBD1. Germline CDR1 LNHNV, CDR2 YYDKDF (reference sequence). With V trimmed by 8 bases and J by 4 bases, 18 bases remained unmatched. CDR3 length: 18 amino acids. CDR3 protein: CATQAGGYGGATTGELFF. The CDR3 bases are TGTGCCACCCAGGCAGGGGGCTATGGCGGAGCAACCACCGGGGAGCTGTTTTTT. Using reference TRBV15 and TRBJ2-2 for the parts outside the CDR3, the full variable domain is DAMVIQNPRYQVTQFGKPVTLSCSQTLNHNVMYWYQQKSSQAPKLLFHYYDKDFNNEADTPDNFQSRRPNTSFCFLDIRSPGLGDTAMYLCATQAGGYGGATTGELFFGEGSRLTVL.

This rearrangement joins TRBV21-1 to TRBJ1-2; TRBD1, the table's D call, lacks a check against the DNA. TRBV21-1 is recorded as a pseudogene. The CDR3 spans 13 residues. DNA of the CDR3: TGTGCCAGCTCTACACGTCTTGACACCCCCCACACCTTC. Encoded protein: CASSTRLDTPHTF.

This clone has more than one count but fewer than ten. The chain uses TRBV11-2 and TRBJ1-2; perhaps TRBD1 as D (5 bases). The CDR3 totals 15 residues. Trimming removed 5 bases from V and 3 bases from J, with 16 bases in between. Per the germline V gene, CDR1 is SGHAT and CDR2 is FQNNGV. CDR3 in DNA: TGTGCCAGCAGCCGGAATCAGGGTTTAGACTATGGCTACACCTTC. Encoded protein: CASSRNQGLDYGYTF.

This chain's CDR3 is CASSKDRFAAFF. The CDR3 DNA is TGTGCCAGCAGCAAAGACAGGTTTGCGGCTTTCTTT. The V call is TRBV7-2, the J call TRBJ1-1; D perhaps matches TRBD1 (6 bases). CDR1 and CDR2 (germline): SGHTA, FQGNSA. V dropped 5 bases and J dropped 11 bases, with 15 bases sitting between them. The CDR3 contains 12 residues.

The chain has TRBV5-1 and TRBJ2-7; unclear D gene. The CDR3 covers 15 residues. Germline V lookup: CDR1 SGHRS, CDR2 YFSETQ. The V end lost 0 bases, the J end lost 5 bases, and 15 bases lay between the germline ends. CDR3 in amino acids: CASSLGAGVVHEQYF. CDR3 DNA: TGCGCCAGCAGCTTGGGGGCCGGTGTTGTCCACGAGCAGTACTTC.

The chain is built from TRBV28 and TRBJ1-6; 7 bases fit TRBD1. Trimming cost V 3 bases and J 9 bases; bases outside gene matches: 8. CDR1 MDHEN and CDR2 SYDVKM come from the germline V gene. The CDR3 contains 15 residues. CDR3 coding DNA: TGTGCCAGCAGTTTCGCTGCAGGGGGAATTTCACCCCTCCACTTT. This gives the protein CASSFAAGGISPLHF.